These 25 T cell receptor beta chains were all obtained from the same sample, sequenced in a study of T-cell memory formation after mild COVID-19. TCRdb used MiXCR to reprocess the 5' RACE reads, holding one entry per CDR3 protein. The profile shows roughly 610,000 distinct CDR3 sequences, 17% of them singletons. The sequencing input was PBMCs or a T cell subset sorted from them (not recorded which). These receptors all stem from an adult woman who had mild COVID-19 (a few samples of this study predate the infection). Cell type and time point are not known.

The rearrangement uses TRBV7-2 and TRBJ1-1, with TRBD1 identical over 7 bases. This CDR3 has 14 residues. The ends lost 1 base at V and 6 bases at J; junction bases unmatched: 5. Germline-derived CDR1 and CDR2 are SGHTA and FQGNSA. The CDR3 coding sequence is TGTGCCAGCAGCTTAGAAGGGGGCCCGTCTGAAGCTTTCTTT. Encoded protein: CASSLEGGPSEAFF.

This clonotype was observed a few times. The CDR3: CASSQSQGQGGTDTQYF. The CDR3, as DNA: TGCGCCAGCAGTCAATCACAGGGACAGGGCGGCACAGATACGCAGTATTTT. The chain joins TRBV23-1 to TRBJ2-3; 9 bases fit TRBD1. TRBV23-1 is marked as an open reading frame, function uncertain. Trimming cost V 0 bases and J 1 base; bases outside gene matches: 5. CDR3 length equals 17 residues.

The chain joins TRBV12-3 or TRBV12-4 to TRBJ2-3, with D possibly matching TRBD1 (6 bases). This CDR3 contains 14 residues. V shed 3 bases and J shed 8 bases, with 15 bases lying between them. CDR3 in amino acids: CASSFRAGEGTQYF. The DNA of the CDR3 is TGTGCCAGCAGTTTCCGGGCAGGGGAAGGTACGCAGTATTTT.

This clonotype has more than one count but fewer than ten. CDR3 residues: CSASTIAGADNEQFF. CDR3 nucleotides: TGCAGTGCCTCCACGATAGCGGGAGCTGACAATGAGCAGTTCTTC. The rearrangement links TRBV20-1 to TRBJ2-1; TRBD2 aligns across 9 bases. Germline V gene sequence: CDR1 DFQATT, CDR2 SNEGSKA (reference sequence). The CDR3 runs to 15 residues. V dropped 6 bases and J dropped 5; count of bases not matched to a gene: 11.

A few counts support this clonotype. This chain connects TRBV14 to TRBJ2-7; D is undetermined. This CDR3 is 13 amino acids long. CDR1 is SGHDN, CDR2 FVKESK, per germline. V lost 1 base, J lost 6 bases, and 10 bases lay in between. CDR3 nucleotide sequence: TGTGCCAGCAGCCAAGGTGTGGGAAGCGAGCAGTACTTC. It specifies CASSQGVGSEQYF.

The chain recombines TRBV18 with TRBJ2-1, with D possibly called TRBD1 or TRBD2 (6 bases each). Germline V gene data show CDR1 as KGHSH and CDR2 as LQKENI. This CDR3 spans 19 amino acids. Trimming shortened V by 0 bases and J by 5 bases, and 23 bases separated the two germline ends. CDR3 region: CASSPPWGAGYGSNNEQFF. CDR3 DNA sequence: TGTGCCAGCTCACCACCGTGGGGGGCTGGATATGGGTCCAACAATGAGCAGTTCTTC.

This clonotype was counted a few times. The V call is TRBV12-3 or TRBV12-4, the J call TRBJ2-7; TRBD1 is a possible D gene (5 bases). V was shortened by 6 bases and J by 0 bases, with 18 bases between the two germline ends. This CDR3 is 16 amino acids long. The CDR3 bases are TGTGCCAGCAGCCTAGACCCTGGGGCATTCTCCTACGAGCAGTACTTC. It yields the protein CASSLDPGAFSYEQYF.

The sample holds a few counts of this clonotype. The genes are TRBV14 and TRBJ1-2, with a weak D call TRBD1 (5 bases). The germline V and J ends were trimmed by 1 base and 3 bases, with 12 bases remaining between them. The CDR3 totals 15 residues. Germline V gene lookup returns CDR1 SGHDN and CDR2 FVKESK. For the CDR3, the DNA is TGTGCCAGCAGCCAAGTTGGGGGTTCCCACTATGGCTACACCTTC. Amino acids: CASSQVGGSHYGYTF.

This chain joins TRBV6-2 or TRBV6-3 and TRBJ2-3, with unresolved D. Germline V gene lookup returns CDR1 MNHEY and CDR2 SVGEGT. The CDR3 extends over 16 amino acids. Trimming removed 8 bases at V and 2 bases at J, with 20 bases between. The CDR3 spells CASLAEITVPTDTQYF. In nucleotides, the CDR3 is TGTGCCAGCTTGGCCGAAATAACCGTGCCCACAGATACGCAGTATTTT.

This clonotype showed up just a few times. This chain joins TRBV24-1 and TRBJ1-3; 10 bases align to TRBD1. The junction had 8 bases not matched to a gene; V was cut back by 7 bases and J by 0 bases. The CDR3 is 17 amino acids. Per germline, CDR1 KGHDR and CDR2 SFDVKD. CDR3 coding DNA: TGTGCCACCAGCGAAGGGACAGGGGCGCTCTCTGGAAACACCATATATTTT. Protein sequence: CATSEGTGALSGNTIYF.

This chain links TRBV20-1 with TRBJ2-1, with D unresolved. Trimming stripped 1 base from V and 10 bases from J, with 11 bases between. Germline V gene data show CDR1 as DFQATT and CDR2 as SNEGSKA (reference sequence). The CDR3 consists of 12 residues. The CDR3 coding sequence is TGCAGTGCTAGAGCTCGACCTTTGGAGCAGTTCTTC. As protein: CSARARPLEQFF.

This clonotype was observed once. A much larger clone differs by one base, so this may be a read error. The rearrangement links TRBV6-5 to TRBJ2-2; 7 positions match TRBD1. The length of the CDR3 is 14 residues. Losses at the gene ends were 10 bases for V and 2 bases for J; bases not matched to a gene: 7. From germline, CDR1 is MNHEY and CDR2 SVGAGI. CDR3 amino acids: CATRRQGNTGELFF. The CDR3, as DNA: TGTGCCACCAGACGACAGGGAAACACCGGGGAGCTGTTTTTT.

There are many counts of this clonotype. The gene calls are TRBV7-2 and TRBJ2-7; 11 nucleotides line up with TRBD2. The germline CDR1 and CDR2 sequences are SGHTA and FQGNSA. CDR3 length: 16 amino acids. Trimming took 1 base from V and 0 from J; bases not matched to a gene: 2. In DNA, the CDR3 is TGTGCCAGCAGCTTAGGACTAGCGGGATCCTCCTACGAGCAGTACTTC. Amino acid sequence: CASSLGLAGSSYEQYF.

This sequence joins TRBV12-3 or TRBV12-4 and TRBJ2-1; TRBD1 agrees at 9 bases. This CDR3 has 15 amino acids. After removal of 2 bases from V and 6 bases from J, the junction contained 5 bases not matched to a gene. This CDR3 is CASSLPGTGFNEQFF. CDR3 sequence (DNA): TGTGCCAGCAGTTTACCCGGGACAGGGTTCAATGAGCAGTTCTTC.

This clonotype was observed a few times. This chain connects TRBV4-2 to TRBJ2-5; D uncertain. Germline-derived CDR1 and CDR2 are LGHNA and YNFKEQ. Trimming shortened V by 4 bases and J by 4 bases, and 10 bases separated the two germline ends. This CDR3 has 13 residues. In nucleotides, the CDR3 is TGTGCCAGCAGCCCCTCCCCGGGAGAGACCCAGTACTTC. Its translation is CASSPSPGETQYF.

The V call is TRBV12-3 or TRBV12-4, the J call TRBJ2-3; no reliable D call. This CDR3 is 15 amino acids long. Trimming left V 7 bases short and J 1 base short, with 15 bases between. CDR3 amino acids: CASIDSGWGTDTQYF. The DNA of the CDR3 is TGTGCCAGCATCGATAGTGGGTGGGGCACAGATACGCAGTATTTT.

This clonotype was counted between two and nine times. The chain recombines TRBV5-1 with TRBJ1-1; TRBD1 might be the D (5 bases). Looked up from germline, CDR1 is SGHRS and CDR2 is YFSETQ. CDR3 size: 14 residues. The V gene lost 1 base and the J gene lost 7 bases, with 14 bases spanning the gap. CDR3: CASSLLEGQGEAFF. The CDR3 bases are TGCGCCAGCAGCTTGCTAGAGGGGCAGGGTGAAGCTTTCTTT.

V gene TRBV6-5 combines with J gene TRBJ2-1, with D tentatively TRBD1 (6 bases). Per germline, CDR1 MNHEY and CDR2 SVGAGI. Trimming cost V 6 bases and J 0 bases, with 12 bases left between them. CDR3 size: 15 residues. The CDR3 sequence is CASRPAGDSYNEQFF. Written as DNA, the CDR3 is TGTGCCAGCAGGCCAGCAGGGGACTCCTACAATGAGCAGTTCTTC.

The chain combines TRBV3-1 with TRBJ2-7; weak D call: TRBD2 (6 bases). Germline V gene sequence: CDR1 LGHDT, CDR2 YNNKEL (reference sequence). V shed 4 bases and J shed 4 bases, with 20 bases lying between them. The CDR3 totals 16 residues. The CDR3 DNA follows: TGTGCCAGCAGCCGGAACATCGTGACTAGTTCATACGAGCAGTACTTC. This sequence encodes CASSRNIVTSSYEQYF.

This clonotype was observed a few times. V is TRBV11-1 and J is TRBJ2-1; TRBD2 matches 7 bases. Trimming cost V 10 bases and J 4 bases; bases outside gene matches: 10. CDR3 length equals 14 residues. CDR1 is SGHAT and CDR2 is FQDESV in the germline V gene (reference sequence). Here the CDR3 reads CATLVGRGYNEQFF. The CDR3 DNA is TGTGCCACCTTGGTGGGGAGGGGATACAATGAGCAGTTCTTC.

Remarks on this clonotype: At one boundary the junction diverges from the germline segment, which might be a read error. This chain connects TRBV6-6 to TRBJ2-1; D possibly corresponds to TRBD1 (5 bases). In germline, CDR1 is MNHNY, CDR2 SVGAGI (reference sequence). This CDR3 is built from 13 residues. The DNA of the CDR3 is TGTGCCAGCACTTACGGCAGGGCCAATGAGCAGTTCTTC. This gives the protein CASTYGRANEQFF.

This clonotype was seen only a few times. The rearrangement uses TRBV12-3 or TRBV12-4 and TRBJ1-2; TRBD1 might be the D (5 bases). Trimming removed 6 bases from V and 8 bases from J, with 16 bases in between. The CDR3 totals 13 residues. The CDR3: CASSRYGGAGYTF. CDR3 DNA sequence: TGTGCCAGCAGCCGTTACGGGGGAGCGGGCTACACCTTC.

The rearrangement uses TRBV7-3 and TRBJ2-3; 11 nucleotides agree with TRBD1. Per germline, CDR1 SGHTA and CDR2 FQGTGA. V lost 5 bases, J lost 2 bases, and 6 bases stayed unmatched. The CDR3 covers 16 residues. CDR3 bases: TGTGCCAGCAGCGCAGGACAGGGGGCTCTCACAGATACGCAGTATTTT. This translates into CASSAGQGALTDTQYF. Full variable domain (outside the CDR3, taken from reference TRBV7-3 and TRBJ2-3): GAGVSQTPSNKVTEKGKYVELRCDPISGHTALYWYRQSLGQGPEFLIYFQGTGAADDSGLPNDRFFAVRPEGSVSTLKIQRTERGDSAVYLCASSAGQGALTDTQYFGPGTRLTVL.

This clonotype appeared a few times. The CDR3 nucleotides read TGTGCCAGCAGCGTACCTAGCAGCTACTACGAGCAGTACTTC. Encoded protein: CASSVPSSYYEQYF. V usage is TRBV7-8 and J usage is TRBJ2-7, with a possible D match to TRBD2 (5 bases). V lost 5 bases and J lost 3, with 14 bases in between. Germline CDR1 is SGHVS and CDR2 is FQNEAQ. This CDR3 contains 14 residues.

This sequence joins TRBV6-2 or TRBV6-3 and TRBJ2-1, with D tentatively TRBD1 (6 bases). V lost 6 bases to trimming and J lost 7 bases, with 19 bases between them. Germline-derived CDR1 and CDR2 are MNHEY and SVGEGT. The CDR3 runs to 15 residues. As DNA, the CDR3 is TGTGCCAGCAGCCATAACCCATCGCAGGGGAATGAGCAGTTCTTC. As protein: CASSHNPSQGNEQFF.